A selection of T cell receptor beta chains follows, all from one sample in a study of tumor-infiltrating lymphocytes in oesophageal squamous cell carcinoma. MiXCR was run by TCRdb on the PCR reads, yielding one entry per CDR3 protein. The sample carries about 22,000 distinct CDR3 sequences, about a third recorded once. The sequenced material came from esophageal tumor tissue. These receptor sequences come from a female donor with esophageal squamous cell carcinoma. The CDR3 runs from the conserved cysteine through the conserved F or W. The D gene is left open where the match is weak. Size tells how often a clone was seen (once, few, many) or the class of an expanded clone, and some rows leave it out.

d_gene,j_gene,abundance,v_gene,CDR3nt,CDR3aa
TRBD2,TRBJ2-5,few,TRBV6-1,TGTGCCAGCAGTCGACGGACTAGCGGGGAACAAGAGACCCAGTACTTC,CASSRRTSGEQETQYF
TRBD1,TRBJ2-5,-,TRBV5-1,TGCGTCAGCAACAGGGGGGAAGAGACCCAGTACTTC,CVSNRGEETQYF
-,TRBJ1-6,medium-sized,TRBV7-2,TGTGCCAGCAGCTTACTAGGCAGCCTCTATAATTCACCCCTCCACTTT,CASSLLGSLYNSPLHF
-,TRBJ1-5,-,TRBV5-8,TGTGCCAGCAGCTTATTTTATAATCAGCCCCAGCATTTT,CASSLFYNQPQHF
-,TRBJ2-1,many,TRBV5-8,TGTGCCAGCAGCTTAAAAAGGGTCTACAATGAGCAGTTCTTC,CASSLKRVYNEQFF
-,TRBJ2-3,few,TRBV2,TGTGCCAGCAGTGGCTCATTAGGCGAGGGCGCAGATACGCAGTATTTT,CASSGSLGEGADTQYF
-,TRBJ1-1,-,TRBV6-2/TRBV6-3,TGTGCCAGCAGCCTTCCTACAGCTAACACTGAAGCTTTCTTT,CASSLPTANTEAFF
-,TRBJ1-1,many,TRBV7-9,TGTGCCAGCAGCTTCCAGGGTGGGCACACTGAAGCTTTCTTT,CASSFQGGHTEAFF
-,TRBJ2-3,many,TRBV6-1,TGTGCCAGCAGTGACTACGGGTCGGGGACAGATACGCAGTATTTT,CASSDYGSGTDTQYF
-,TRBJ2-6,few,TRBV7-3,TGTGCCAGCAGCTCTTCCCCTGGGGCCAACGTCCTGACTTTC,CASSSSPGANVLTF
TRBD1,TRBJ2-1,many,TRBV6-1,TGTGCCGGGACAGGCCAATACAATGAGCAGTTCTTC,CAGTGQYNEQFF
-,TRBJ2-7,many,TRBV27,TGTGCCAGCAGTACAGGGCGAGCCTACGAGCAGTACTTC,CASSTGRAYEQYF
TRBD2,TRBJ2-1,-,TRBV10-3,TGTGCCATCAGACCGGGACTAGCGGGAGCCCTTGACAATGAGCAGTTCTTC,CAIRPGLAGALDNEQFF
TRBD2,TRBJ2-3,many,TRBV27,TGTGCCAGCAGGGGACTAGCGGGAGCGGGGCAGTATTTT,CASRGLAGAGQYF
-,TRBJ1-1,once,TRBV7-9,TGTGCCAGCAGCACGACTAGCGGGGGGTACGAGCAGTACTTT,CASSTTSGGYEQYF
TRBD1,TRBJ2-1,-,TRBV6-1,TGTGCCAGCAGTGAGCCGGGACAGGGGAACAATGAGCAGTTCTTC,CASSEPGQGNNEQFF
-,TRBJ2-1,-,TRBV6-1,TGTGCCAGCAGTGGAATCAATGAGCAGTTCTTC,CASSGINEQFF
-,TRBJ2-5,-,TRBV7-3,TGTGCCAGCAGCTTATCCCACTCGACTGAGACCCAGTACTTC,CASSLSHSTETQYF
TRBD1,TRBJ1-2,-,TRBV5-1,TGCGCCAGCAGCTTGGGGGACAGGACCTATGGCTACACCTTC,CASSLGDRTYGYTF
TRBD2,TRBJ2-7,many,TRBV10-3,TGTGCCATCAGCCCAACTAGCGGTTATTCCTACGAGCAGTACTTC,CAISPTSGYSYEQYF
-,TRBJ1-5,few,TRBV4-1,TGCGCCAGCAGCCATCCTGGCTGGGATCAGCCCCAGCATTTT,CASSHPGWDQPQHF
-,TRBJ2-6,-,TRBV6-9,-,CASVVYKLWLHLRF
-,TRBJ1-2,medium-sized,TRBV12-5,TGTGCTAGTGGTTTGGCTCCGGAAGACTATGGCTACACCTTC,CASGLAPEDYGYTF
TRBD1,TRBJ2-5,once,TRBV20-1,TGCAGTGCACAGGGGGTCGCGAGCCAAGAGACCCAGTACTTC,CSAQGVASQETQYF
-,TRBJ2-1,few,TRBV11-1,TGTGCCAGCAGCGCCGTAGGCTCCTACAATGAGCAGTTCTTC,CASSAVGSYNEQFF
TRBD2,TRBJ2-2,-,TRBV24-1,TGTGCCACCAGTGATTTATTCAGCGGGAGGTCCGGGGAGCTGTTTTTT,CATSDLFSGRSGELFF
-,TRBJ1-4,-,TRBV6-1,TGTGCCAGCATCGATGGGGGGGCTGTAGGAAAACTGTTTTTT,CASIDGGAVGKLFF
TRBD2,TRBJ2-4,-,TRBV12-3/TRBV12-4,TGTGCCAGCAGCCCAGGGACTAGCGGGAGGGCCCGGAACACCGGGGAGCTGTACTTC,CASSPGTSGRARNTGELYF
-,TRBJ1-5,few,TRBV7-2,TGTGCCAGCAGCTTCGATCGACACAACAATCAGCCCCAGCATTTT,CASSFDRHNNQPQHF
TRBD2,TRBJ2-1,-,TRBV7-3,TGTGCCAGCAGCTTCTACGGGGAGGGCAGCTATGAGCAGTTCTTC,CASSFYGEGSYEQFF
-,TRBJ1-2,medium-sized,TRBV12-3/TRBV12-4,TGTGCCAGCAGTTTGGGATCGGGTGGCTACACCTTC,CASSLGSGGYTF
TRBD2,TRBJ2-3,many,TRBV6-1,TGTGCCAGCAAGGATCGGGAGGGTACAGATACGCAGTATTTT,CASKDREGTDTQYF
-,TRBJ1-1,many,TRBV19,TGTGCCAGTAGTATCCAGGACATTCCGAACACTGAAGCTTTCTTT,CASSIQDIPNTEAFF
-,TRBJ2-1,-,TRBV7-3,TGTGCCAGCAGCTTGGCTGCGGGACAGCTTTACAATGAGCAGTTCTTC,CASSLAAGQLYNEQFF
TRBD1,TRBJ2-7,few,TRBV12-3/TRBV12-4,TGTGCCAGCCGATCGACAGGGGGCAATGAGCAGTACTTC,CASRSTGGNEQYF
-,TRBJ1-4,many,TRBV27,TGTGCCAGCGCTGGGGTTGGGGAAAAACTGTTTTTT,CASAGVGEKLFF
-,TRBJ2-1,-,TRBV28,TGTGCCAGCAGTTTAAACCCGGGGACAAGTGATGAGCAGTTCTTC,CASSLNPGTSDEQFF
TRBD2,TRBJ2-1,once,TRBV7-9,TGTGCCAGCAGCTCCAGAATTAGCGGGAGCACTGAGCAGTTCTTC,CASSSRISGSTEQFF
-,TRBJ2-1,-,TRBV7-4,TGTGCCAGCAGCTTAGCGGGAGTTTCAAATGAGCAGTTCTTC,CASSLAGVSNEQFF
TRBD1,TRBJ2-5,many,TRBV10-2,TGCGCCAGCAGTGACGTGAACAGGGGGCAGACCCAGTACTTC,CASSDVNRGQTQYF
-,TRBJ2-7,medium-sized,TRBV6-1,TGTGCCAGCAGTGAAGTAAGGAGGAGCTACGAGCAGTACTTC,CASSEVRRSYEQYF
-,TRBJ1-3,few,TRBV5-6,TGTGCCAGCAGTAACCTCGGACTATTCTCTGGAAACACCATATATTTT,CASSNLGLFSGNTIYF
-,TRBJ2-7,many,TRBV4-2,TGTGCCAGCAGCCAAGATTGGAGGGACTACGAGCAGTACTTC,CASSQDWRDYEQYF
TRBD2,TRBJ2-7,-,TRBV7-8,TGTGCCAGCAGCTTAGCAGGCGGGGGGACCTACGAGCAGTACTTC,CASSLAGGGTYEQYF
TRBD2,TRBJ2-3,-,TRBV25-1,TGTGCCAGCAGTGAGCCGGGACTAGCGGGAGGAAGCACAGATACGCAGTATTTT,CASSEPGLAGGSTDTQYF
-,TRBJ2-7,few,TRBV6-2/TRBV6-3,TGTGCCAGCACTACCTCGAGGCTCTCCTACGAGCAGTACTTC,CASTTSRLSYEQYF
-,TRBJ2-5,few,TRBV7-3,TGTGCCAGCAGCCGTTCCGGGACACCCGAAGAGACCCAGTACTTC,CASSRSGTPEETQYF
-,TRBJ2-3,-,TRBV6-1,TGTGCCAGCAGTCCCCATCCCTTCGGGACAAGAGGTGATAGAACAGATACGCAGTATTTT,CASSPHPFGTRGDRTDTQYF
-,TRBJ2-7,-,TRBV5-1,TGCGCCAGCAGCTTGGGAGGGGGTACCGACAATGAGCAGTACTTC,CASSLGGGTDNEQYF
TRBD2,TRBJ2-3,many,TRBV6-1,TGTGCCAGCAGACCCCCTAGCGGGGTAGATACGCAGTATTTT,CASRPPSGVDTQYF
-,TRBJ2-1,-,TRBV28,TGTGCCAGCAGTGCCCAAGGGCACAGGTCCGATGAGCAGTTCTTC,CASSAQGHRSDEQFF
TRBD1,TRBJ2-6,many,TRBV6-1,TGTGCCAGCAGGCGGACCGGGACAGGGGGTTCTGGGGCCAACGTCCTGACTTTC,CASRRTGTGGSGANVLTF
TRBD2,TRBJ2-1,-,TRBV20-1,TGCAGTGCTAGGTCGGGGGGGTCCCACAATGAGCAGTTCTTC,CSARSGGSHNEQFF
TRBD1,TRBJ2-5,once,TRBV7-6,TGTGCCAGCAGCTTAGGGGGACAGGAGCAGTACTTC,CASSLGGQEQYF